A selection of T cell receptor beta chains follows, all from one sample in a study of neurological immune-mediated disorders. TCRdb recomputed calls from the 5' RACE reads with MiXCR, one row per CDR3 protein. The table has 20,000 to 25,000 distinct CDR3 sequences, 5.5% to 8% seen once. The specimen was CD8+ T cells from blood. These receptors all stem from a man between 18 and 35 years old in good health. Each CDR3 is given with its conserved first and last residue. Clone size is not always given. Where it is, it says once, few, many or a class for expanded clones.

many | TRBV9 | CASSSGWEADTQYF
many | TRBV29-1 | CSAWPGSFDTQYF
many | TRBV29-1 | CSVGAGVENTEAFF
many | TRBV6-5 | CASSTRTTLSSYNSPLHF
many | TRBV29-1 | CSVEGGLAGATYNEQFF
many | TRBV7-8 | CASSLAKNTEAFF
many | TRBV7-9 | CASSPGRYYSPLHF
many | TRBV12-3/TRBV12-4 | CASSPTGYEQYF
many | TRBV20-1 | CSARGQGEVQPQHF
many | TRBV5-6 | CASSQKPPGELFF
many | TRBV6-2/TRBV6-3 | CASSYLVRGDEQFF
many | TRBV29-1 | CSVEDPKGARNTGELFF
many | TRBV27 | CAVQGRVGNEQFF
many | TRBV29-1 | CSVGYTEAFF
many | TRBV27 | CASRAGSRWARDTQYF
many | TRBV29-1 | CSAGQYNEQFF
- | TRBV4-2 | CASTDDWCDEKLFF
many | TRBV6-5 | CASSPGRISNTDTQYF
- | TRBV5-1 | CASSFADNSYEQYF
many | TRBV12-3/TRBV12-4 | CASSLTHTIYF
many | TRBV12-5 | CASGFPGAGNTIYF
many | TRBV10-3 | CAIQEGGPNTGELFF
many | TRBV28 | CASSPLMSQGPQETQYF
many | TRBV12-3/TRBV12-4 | CASSPIRSTDTQYF
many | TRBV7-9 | CASSRTGGTDTQYF
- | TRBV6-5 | CASSSQGGGGGEKLFF
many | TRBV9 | CASSVAAGAYEQYF
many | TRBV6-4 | CASSGTGGAGANVLTF
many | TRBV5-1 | CASSLGSLGEQYF
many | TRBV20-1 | CSARDKEGDPGGYSNQPQHF
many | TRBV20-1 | CSVQGDRGLSYEQYF
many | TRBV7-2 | CASSLEANEKLFF
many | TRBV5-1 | CASSLAGGDYSYNEQFF
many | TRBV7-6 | CASSIDRVANTGELFF
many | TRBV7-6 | CASSPRGTVNEKLFF
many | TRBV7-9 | CASSLYWPGQYF
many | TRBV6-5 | CASSYGIPRTEAFF
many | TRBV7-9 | CASSPGQYMNTEAFF
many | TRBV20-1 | CSARDLFGGTGGHEQYF
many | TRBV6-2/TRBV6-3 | CASSYYGTEAFF
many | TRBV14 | CASSPRGDIYEQYF
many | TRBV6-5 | CASSRTGENGEQYF